The 11 T cell receptor beta chains given below trace back to one sample, sequenced in a study of OX40 agonist ivuxolimab in advanced cancers. The repertoire was sequenced with immunoSEQ multiplex PCR; TCRdb's copy has only in-frame clones and lacks some. The sample has about 61,000 clones; about 85% are singletons. This specimen consisted of CD4+ or CD8+ T cells sorted from blood, obtained in a trial of the OX40 agonist ivuxolimab. The receptor source for this set is an adult with an advanced solid tumor such as melanoma, head and neck, liver or kidney cancer.

The V and J genes are TRBV2 and TRBJ2-7; D might be TRBD2 (7 bases). Trimming cost V 2 bases and J 7 bases, with 18 bases left between them. The CDR3 totals 15 residues. The germline V gene has CDR1 SNHLY and CDR2 FYNNEI. Written as DNA, the CDR3 is TGTGCCAGCAGTGAACAGCTTCGGGGGGCAGGGGAGCAGTACTTC. It specifies CASSEQLRGAGEQYF.

This clone was detected only once. V is TRBV5-1 and J is TRBJ2-7, with TRBD1 matching 7 bases. This CDR3 is built from 14 residues. Per the germline V gene, CDR1 is SGHRS and CDR2 is YFSETQ. V gave up 3 bases and J gave up 2 bases; unmatched junction bases: 5. The DNA for the CDR3 is TGCGCCAGCAGCTCCTCAGGGACAGCCTACGAGCAGTACTTC. It is translated as CASSSSGTAYEQYF.

CDR3 region: CASSPSGLAANQETQYF. The CDR3 DNA follows: TGTGCCAGCAGCCCGTCTGGATTAGCAGCGAACCAAGAGACCCAGTACTTC. The genes are TRBV28 and TRBJ2-5; the D is unclear. From germline, CDR1 is MDHEN and CDR2 SYDVKM. V was shortened by 6 bases and J by 0 bases, with 20 bases between the two germline ends. This CDR3 region has 17 residues.

This chain joins TRBV28 and TRBJ1-2, with D possibly TRBD1 on 6 matching bases. V gave up 7 bases and J gave up 3 bases, with 18 bases separating them. CDR1 and CDR2 (germline): MDHEN, SYDVKM. The CDR3 contains 15 residues. CDR3 DNA: TGTGCCAGCATTGTGTCGGGGGGCCGGGACTATGGCTACACCTTC. This encodes CASIVSGGRDYGYTF.

This clone was counted a few times. This chain joins TRBV10-2 and TRBJ2-7; no firm D call. Trimming removed 7 bases at V and 0 bases at J, with 13 bases between. The CDR3 spans 14 residues. Germline CDR1 WSHSY, CDR2 SAAADI. The CDR3 region is CASKPRESSYEQYF. The CDR3 bases are TGCGCCAGCAAGCCCCGAGAGAGCTCCTACGAGCAGTACTTC.

CDR3: CASSFRDSLSYGYTF. CDR3 coding DNA: TGTGCCAGCAGTTTCCGGGACAGTTTATCCTATGGCTACACCTTC. This chain joins TRBV6-1 and TRBJ1-2, with 7 positions matching TRBD1. Trimming removed 5 bases from V and 4 bases from J; junction bases left unmatched: 10. CDR3 length: 15 residues. Germline V lookup: CDR1 MNHNS, CDR2 SASEGT.

The J gene is TRBJ1-5, the V gene TRBV5-8; TRBD1 matches at 8 bases. The CDR3 length is 15 residues. The V gene's germline CDR1 is SGHTS and CDR2 YDEGEE. Unmatched junction bases numbered 8, after V lost 7 bases and J lost 2 bases. The DNA of the CDR3 is TGTGCCAGCGATAATGGACAGGGCCGCAATCAGCCCCAGCATTTT. Translated: CASDNGQGRNQPQHF.

This clone was recorded a few times. The J gene is TRBJ2-5, the V gene TRBV6-4; TRBD1 aligns across 8 bases. The ends lost 6 bases at V and 5 bases at J; junction bases unmatched: 2. Germline V gives CDR1 MRHNA, CDR2 SNTAGT. The CDR3 is 12 amino acids. The chain's CDR3 is CASSGQGETQYF. The CDR3 DNA reads TGTGCCAGCAGCGGACAGGGTGAGACCCAGTACTTC.

This clone was seen just once. The chain carries TRBV25-1 and TRBJ1-4, with TRBD1 matching 7 bases. J lost 8 bases, V lost 5 bases, and 11 bases had no gene match. Germline CDR1 reads MGHDK; CDR2 reads SYGVNS. The CDR3 runs 15 residues. The CDR3 DNA sequence: TGTGCCAGCAGTTCAACCTCCGGGACAGCGGAAAAACTGTTTTTT. Residues: CASSSTSGTAEKLFF.

The J gene is TRBJ1-1, the V gene TRBV5-8; D not resolved. Trimming removed 4 bases at V and 0 bases at J, with 4 bases between. The CDR3 has 12 residues. Germline lookup yields CDR1 SGHTS and CDR2 YDEGEE. The CDR3 protein is CASSIMNTEAFF. The CDR3 bases are TGTGCCAGCAGCATCATGAACACTGAAGCTTTCTTT.

This clone was seen a few times. J is TRBJ2-1 and V is TRBV5-4; TRBD2 agrees at 9 bases. Looked up from germline, CDR1 is SGHNT and CDR2 is YYREEE (reference sequence). The CDR3 spans 16 residues. V shed 4 bases and J 7 bases; nucleotides not matched to a gene: 12. CDR3 DNA sequence: TGTGCCAGCAGCCTGGACAGCGGGGGGTTTAGGAATGAGCAGTTCTTC. Translated, it gives CASSLDSGGFRNEQFF.